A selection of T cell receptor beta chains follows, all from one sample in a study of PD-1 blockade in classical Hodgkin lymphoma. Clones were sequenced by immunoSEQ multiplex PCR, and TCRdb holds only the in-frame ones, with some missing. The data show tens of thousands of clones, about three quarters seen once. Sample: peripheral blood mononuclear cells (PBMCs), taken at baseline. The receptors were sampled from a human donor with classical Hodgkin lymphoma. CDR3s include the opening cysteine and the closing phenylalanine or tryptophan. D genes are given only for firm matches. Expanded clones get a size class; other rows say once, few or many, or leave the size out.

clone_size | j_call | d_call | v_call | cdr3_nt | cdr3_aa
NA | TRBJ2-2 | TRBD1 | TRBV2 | TGTGCCAGTGCCGGGACAGGGGCCACCGGGGAGCTGTTTTTT | CASAGTGATGELFF
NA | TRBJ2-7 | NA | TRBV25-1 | TGTGCCAGCAGTGAACTAGGGCCTATTGGGGAGCAGTACTTC | CASSELGPIGEQYF
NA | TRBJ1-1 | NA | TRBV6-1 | TGTGCCAGCACCACAGGGTACGCTATGAACACTGAAGCTTTCTTT | CASTTGYAMNTEAFF
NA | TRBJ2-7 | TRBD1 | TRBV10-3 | TGTGCCATCAGTCGACAGGGGATCTACGAGCAGTACTTC | CAISRQGIYEQYF
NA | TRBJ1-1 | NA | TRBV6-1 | TGTGCCAGCAGCCCTACAGGGTACAACACTGAAGCTTTCTTT | CASSPTGYNTEAFF
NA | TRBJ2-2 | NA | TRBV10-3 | TGTGCCATCAGTGACCCCGGGGGGGAGCTGTTTTTT | CAISDPGGELFF
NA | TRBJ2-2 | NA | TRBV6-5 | TGTGCCAGCAGGGGAGAACCTTCTAGCGGGGAGCTGTTTTTT | CASRGEPSSGELFF
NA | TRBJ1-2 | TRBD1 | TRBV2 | TGTGCCAGCAGTGCTTCCCTCGGGACAGATAGGTCTGGCTACACCTTC | CASSASLGTDRSGYTF
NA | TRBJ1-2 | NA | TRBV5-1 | TGCGCCAGCAGCGATGGCGGGGGGACCGACCACTACACCTTC | CASSDGGGTDHYTF
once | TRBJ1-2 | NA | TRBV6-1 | TGTGCCAGCAGTGAGACAGACTATGGCTACACCTTC | CASSETDYGYTF
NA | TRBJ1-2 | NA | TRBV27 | TGTGCCAGCAGTCTACGGGGGGCCGGCTATGGCTACACCTTC | CASSLRGAGYGYTF
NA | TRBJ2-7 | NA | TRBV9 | TGTGCCAGCAGCCTGGAGCTCGGCGAGCAGTACTTC | CASSLELGEQYF
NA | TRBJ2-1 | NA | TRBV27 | TGTGCCAGCAGTTTGGTGGCAAATGAGCAGTTCTTC | CASSLVANEQFF
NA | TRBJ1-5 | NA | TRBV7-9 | TGTGCCAGCAGCTTAGTGGGCCCGTCCGGCCAGCCCCAGCATTTT | CASSLVGPSGQPQHF
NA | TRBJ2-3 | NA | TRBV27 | TGTGCCAGCAGTTTCGGGTACGAGGCAGATACGCAGTATTTT | CASSFGYEADTQYF
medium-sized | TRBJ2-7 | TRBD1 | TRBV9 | TGTGCCAGCAGCGTAGGGGCAGGGGGCAGGAACGAGCAGTACTTC | CASSVGAGGRNEQYF
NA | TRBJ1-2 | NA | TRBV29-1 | TGCAGCTTATATTCCCCTAACTATGGCTACACCTTC | CSLYSPNYGYTF
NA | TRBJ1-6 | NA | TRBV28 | TGTGCCAGCAGTTTAGGGGGGGCTAGCTCCTTGGGTTCACCCCTCCACTTT | CASSLGGASSLGSPLHF
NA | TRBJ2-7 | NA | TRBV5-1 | TGCGCCAGCAGCACCATGGAGGGCTCCTACGAGCAGTACTTC | CASSTMEGSYEQYF
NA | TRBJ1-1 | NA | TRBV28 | TGTGCCATCTTGGGGGACTGGGGTGCGATAACTGAAGCTTTCTTT | CAILGDWGAITEAFF
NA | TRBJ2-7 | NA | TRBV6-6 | TGTGCCAGCAGTTACTCGGAAGCGGTCTACGAGCAGTACTTC | CASSYSEAVYEQYF
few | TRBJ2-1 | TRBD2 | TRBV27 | TGTGCCAGCAGTGTCACTAGCGGTACCTCCTACAATGAGCAGTTCTTC | CASSVTSGTSYNEQFF
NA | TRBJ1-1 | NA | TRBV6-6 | TGTGCCAGCTCCCAGCTGGCTGACACTGAAGCTTTCTTT | CASSQLADTEAFF
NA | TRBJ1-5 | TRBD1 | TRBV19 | TGTGCCAGTAGTCTCATCGGGACAGGGTTCAATCAGCCCCAGCATTTT | CASSLIGTGFNQPQHF
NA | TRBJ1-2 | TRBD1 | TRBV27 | TGTGCCAGCAGTGCCCGCCGGGACAGCTATGGCTACACCTTC | CASSARRDSYGYTF
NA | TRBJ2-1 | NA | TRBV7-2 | TGTGCCAGCAGACGAGGGGGCAATGAGCAGTTCTTC | CASRRGGNEQFF
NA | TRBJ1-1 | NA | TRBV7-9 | TGTGCCAGCAGCCGCAGGACGGATAAGAACACTGAAGCTTTCTTT | CASSRRTDKNTEAFF
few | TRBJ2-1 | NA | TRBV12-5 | TGTGCTAGTGGTCTGGACCTTTACAATGAGCAGTTCTTC | CASGLDLYNEQFF
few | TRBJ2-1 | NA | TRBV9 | TGTGCCAGCAGCCCTCCAACCTACAATGAGCAGTTCTTC | CASSPPTYNEQFF
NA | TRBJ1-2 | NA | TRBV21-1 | TGTGCCAGCAGCAAAGTCAGGGGGCCCGGGGCTAACTATGGCTACACCTTC | CASSKVRGPGANYGYTF
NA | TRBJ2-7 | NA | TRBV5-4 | TGTGCCAGCAGCTTGGAGGGCGGATGGAACGAGCAGTACTTC | CASSLEGGWNEQYF
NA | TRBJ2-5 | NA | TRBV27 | TGTGCCAGCAGTTTCACAGTCCAAGAGACCCAGTACTTC | CASSFTVQETQYF
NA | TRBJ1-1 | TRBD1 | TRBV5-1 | TGCGCCAGCAGCTGGGGGACAGGGGCGGGCACTGAAGCTTTCTTT | CASSWGTGAGTEAFF
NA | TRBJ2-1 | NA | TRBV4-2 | TGTGCCAGCAGCCAAGAATCCCAGTTCAATGAGCAGTTCTTC | CASSQESQFNEQFF
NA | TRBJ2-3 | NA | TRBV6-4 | TGTGCCAGCAGAAGCGCAGATACGCAGTATTTT | CASRSADTQYF
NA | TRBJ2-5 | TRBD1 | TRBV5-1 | TGCGCCAGCAGCTTGGGGGGACAGGGTATTAAGGAGACCCAGTACTTC | CASSLGGQGIKETQYF
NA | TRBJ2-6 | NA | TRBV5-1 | TGCGCCAGCAGCGGGGGTAGCGCTGGTGGGGCCAACGTCCTGACTTTC | CASSGGSAGGANVLTF
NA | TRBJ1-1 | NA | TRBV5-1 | TGCGCCAGCAGCTCCAGGGTATCAGGCACTGAAGCTTTCTTT | CASSSRVSGTEAFF
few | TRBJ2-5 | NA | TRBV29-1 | TGCAGCGCCGAAGGCAGGTGGGAGACCCAGTACTTC | CSAEGRWETQYF
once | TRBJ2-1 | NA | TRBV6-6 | TGTGCCAGCACCCCCTCCCCCTACAATGAGCAGTTCTTC | CASTPSPYNEQFF
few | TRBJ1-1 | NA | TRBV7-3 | TGTGCCAGCAGCTTAACAGTGAACACTGAAGCTTTCTTT | CASSLTVNTEAFF
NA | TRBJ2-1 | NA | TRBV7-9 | TGTGCCAGCGCCCTAGGTACAGAGGATGAGCAGTTCTTC | CASALGTEDEQFF
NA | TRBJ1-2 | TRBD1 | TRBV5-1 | TGCGCCAGCAGCTCTGGGACAGGGAAGGGCTATGGCTACACCTTC | CASSSGTGKGYGYTF
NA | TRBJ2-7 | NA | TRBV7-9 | TGTGCCAGCAGCCTGAGCAGGACTCCCTACGAGCAGTACTTC | CASSLSRTPYEQYF
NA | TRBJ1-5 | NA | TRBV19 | TGTGCCAGTAGTGGGGACCAGGGATGGGGAAATCAGCCCCAGCATTTT | CASSGDQGWGNQPQHF
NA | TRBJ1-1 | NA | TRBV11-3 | TGTGCCAGCAGCCCCGAGATGGGGGCAGGCACTGAAGCTTTCTTT | CASSPEMGAGTEAFF
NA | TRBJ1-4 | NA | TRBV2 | TGTGCCAGCAGGATGCATTCAACTAATGAAAAACTGTTTTTT | CASRMHSTNEKLFF
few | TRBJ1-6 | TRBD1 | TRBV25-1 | TGTGCCAGCAGCGTCTCTCCTAGGGGACAGGGGAATAATTCACCCCTCCACTTT | CASSVSPRGQGNNSPLHF
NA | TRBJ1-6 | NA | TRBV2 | TGTGCCAGCAGTGTGTTAGTAAGACCTCTCCACTTT | CASSVLVRPLHF
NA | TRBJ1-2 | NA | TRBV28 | TGTGCCAGCAGTTTACTGGCAGGGGTATTAGGCTACACCTTC | CASSLLAGVLGYTF
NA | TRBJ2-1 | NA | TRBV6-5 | TGTGCCAGCAGTTACAAGGGGTACAATGAGCAGTTCTTC | CASSYKGYNEQFF
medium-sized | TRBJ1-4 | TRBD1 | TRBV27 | TGTGCCAGCAGTTTATCCCCCAGGGGGCTTGAAAAACTGTTTTTT | CASSLSPRGLEKLFF
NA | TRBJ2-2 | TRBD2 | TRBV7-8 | TGTGCCAGCAGCTTACGGACTAGGGACACCGGGGAGCTGTTTTTT | CASSLRTRDTGELFF
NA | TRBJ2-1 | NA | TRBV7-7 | TGTGCCAGCAGCTTAGATACCGCGTCCTACAATGAGCAGTTCTTC | CASSLDTASYNEQFF